This T cell receptor (beta chain) derives from a study of T cell responses to AZD1222 COVID-19 vaccine. This clone came up once. What it binds is unknown. The V and J ends lost 4 bases and 2 bases respectively, with 18 bases between them. Per germline, CDR1 LGHNA and CDR2 YSLEER. CDR3 length: 16 residues. Repertoires were generated with immunoSEQ multiplex PCR, while TCRdb's copy carries only in-frame clones and drops some. This table holds about 97,000 clones, 70% to 90% found once. Study findings and constraints: Nearly half of spike-specific TCRs reportedly target variant regions that are unmutated in the B.1.351 and B.1.1.7 variants. Scientists sampled the repertoires only once the peak T cell response had passed. After two AZD1222 doses, spike-specific TCR breadth and depth rose versus day 0.

Sequencing was performed on peripheral blood, taken on day 0 of AZD1222 vaccination. V gene TRBV4-3 combines with J gene TRBJ2-7; D possibly corresponds to TRBD1 (6 bases). This clonotype was obtained from an adult in good health. CDR3 in DNA: TGCGCCAGCAGCCGATCTGTGGACAGAGCGGCCTACGAGCAGTACTTC. Translation: CASSRSVDRAAYEQYF.